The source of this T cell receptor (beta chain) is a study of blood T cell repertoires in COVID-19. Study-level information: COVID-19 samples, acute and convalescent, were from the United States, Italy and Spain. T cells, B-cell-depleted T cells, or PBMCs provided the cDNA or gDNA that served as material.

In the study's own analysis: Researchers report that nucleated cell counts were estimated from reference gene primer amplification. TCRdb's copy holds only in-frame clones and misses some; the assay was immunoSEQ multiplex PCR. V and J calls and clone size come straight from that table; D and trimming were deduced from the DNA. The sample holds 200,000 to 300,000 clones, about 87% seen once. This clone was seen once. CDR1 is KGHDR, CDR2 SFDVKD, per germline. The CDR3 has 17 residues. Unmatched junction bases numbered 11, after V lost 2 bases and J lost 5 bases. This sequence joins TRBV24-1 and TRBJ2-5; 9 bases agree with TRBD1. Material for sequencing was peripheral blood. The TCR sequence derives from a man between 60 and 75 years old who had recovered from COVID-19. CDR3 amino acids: CATSDWGTGRSAETQYF. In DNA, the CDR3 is TGTGCCACCAGTGATTGGGGGACAGGGAGATCCGCGGAGACCCAGTACTTC.